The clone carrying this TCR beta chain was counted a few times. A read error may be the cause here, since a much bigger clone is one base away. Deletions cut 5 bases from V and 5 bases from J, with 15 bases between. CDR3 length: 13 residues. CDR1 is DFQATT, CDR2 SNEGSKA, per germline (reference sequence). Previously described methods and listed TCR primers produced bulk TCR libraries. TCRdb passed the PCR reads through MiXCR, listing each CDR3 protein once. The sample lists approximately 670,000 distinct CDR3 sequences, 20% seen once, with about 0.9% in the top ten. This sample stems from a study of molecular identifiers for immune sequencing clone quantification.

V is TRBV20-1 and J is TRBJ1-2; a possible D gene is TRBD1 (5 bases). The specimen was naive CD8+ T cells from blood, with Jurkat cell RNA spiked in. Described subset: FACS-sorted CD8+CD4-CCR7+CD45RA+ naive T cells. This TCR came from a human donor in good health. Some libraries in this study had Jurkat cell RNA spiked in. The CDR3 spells CSAGRAGLYGYTF. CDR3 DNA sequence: TGCAGTGCTGGAAGGGCAGGGCTTTATGGCTACACCTTC.